One and the same sample provided the 10 T cell receptor beta chains below, sequenced in a study of identical twins. One entry per CDR3 protein results from TCRdb running MiXCR on the 5' RACE reads. The sample consists of around 1.7 million distinct CDR3 sequences, roughly a third of them appearing once. The material sequenced was cord blood. Receptors originate from a newborn girl in good health.

This clonotype was observed at least ten times. The chain is built from TRBV10-3 and TRBJ2-7; tentatively, D is TRBD1 (6 bases). CDR1 is ENHRY and CDR2 is SYGVKD in the germline V gene. The CDR3 is made up of 13 amino acids. The V and J ends lost 6 bases and 3 bases respectively, with 12 bases between them. The CDR3 DNA sequence: TGTGCCATCAGAAGGGACAAGAACTACGAGCAGTACTTC. Its protein product is CAIRRDKNYEQYF.

The table lists this clonotype with a few counts. The CDR3 protein is CATSTLYNEQFF. In DNA, the CDR3 is TGTGCCACCTCCACCCTCTACAATGAGCAGTTCTTC. V is TRBV6-9 and J is TRBJ2-1; the D is unclear. Trimming stripped 10 bases from V and 3 bases from J, with 10 bases between. The germline V gene has CDR1 MNHGY and CDR2 SVAAGI. The length of the CDR3 is 12 residues.

This clonotype was found once. V usage is TRBV6-5 and J usage is TRBJ1-5; D call uncertain. Germline V gene lookup returns CDR1 MNHEY and CDR2 SVGAGI. The CDR3 is 13 residues long. Trimming removed 6 bases at V and 6 bases at J, with 12 bases between. The CDR3 sequence is CASSDSVGQPQHF. The CDR3 DNA reads TGTGCCAGCAGCGATTCGGTGGGTCAGCCCCAGCATTTT.

In this sample, this clonotype turned up once. The V call is TRBV2, the J call TRBJ1-1, with D tentatively TRBD1 (5 bases). The CDR3 runs to 13 residues. Trimming stripped 9 bases from V and 7 bases from J, with 18 bases between. CDR1 and CDR2 from the germline V gene are SNHLY and FYNNEI. This CDR3 reads CASGGGTYLEAFF. For the CDR3, the DNA is TGTGCCAGTGGGGGGGGGACTTACCTTGAAGCTTTCTTT.

This clonotype occurred a few times. The chain combines TRBV5-5 with TRBJ1-2; TRBD1 is a possible D gene (6 bases). Germline V gene sequence: CDR1 SGHKS, CDR2 YYEKEE (reference sequence). CDR3 length: 17 amino acids. V was shortened by 1 base and J by 0 bases, with 16 bases between the two germline ends. CDR3 sequence: CASSLTAPNRANYGYTF. The DNA of the CDR3 is TGTGCCAGCAGCTTGACTGCACCTAACAGGGCTAACTATGGCTACACCTTC.

The rearrangement uses TRBV14 and TRBJ2-7; no reliable D call. The germline CDR1 and CDR2 sequences are SGHDN and FVKESK. CDR3 length: 15 amino acids. The V end lost 8 bases, the J end lost 0 bases, and 17 bases lay between the germline ends. In DNA form, the CDR3 reads TGTGCCAGCCAGGACGGAAGATCGGCCTCCTACGAGCAGTACTTC. Amino acid sequence: CASQDGRSASYEQYF.

The gene calls are TRBV15 and TRBJ2-1; 7 nucleotides align to TRBD2. The length of the CDR3 is 16 residues. Germline V gives CDR1 LNHNV, CDR2 YYDKDF (reference sequence). J lost 8 bases, V lost 4 bases, and 14 bases had no gene match. CDR3 residues: CATSTGLDGYWYEQFF. The CDR3 DNA is TGTGCCACCAGCACCGGACTAGATGGTTATTGGTATGAGCAGTTCTTC.

The genes are TRBV4-2 and TRBJ2-3, with 10 bases lining up with TRBD2. CDR3 length equals 16 residues. CDR1 is LGHNA and CDR2 is YNFKEQ in the germline V gene. V was pared by 4 bases and J by 5 bases, with 9 bases of the junction left unmatched. The CDR3 loop reads CASSRIAGGLLDTQYF. The CDR3 region has the DNA TGTGCCAGCAGCCGGATAGCGGGGGGCCTACTAGATACGCAGTATTTT.

This clonotype showed up just a few times. The chain has TRBV5-1 and TRBJ2-3; TRBD2 agrees at 16 bases. Germline assignment: CDR1 SGHRS and CDR2 YFSETQ. This CDR3 comprises 19 residues. V was clipped by 5 bases and J by 0 bases; unmatched bases: 9. The DNA for the CDR3 is TGCGCCAGCAGTCTTGCGGGACTAGCGGGGGGGCGGAGCACAGATACGCAGTATTTT. This sequence encodes CASSLAGLAGGRSTDTQYF.

This clonotype has a handful of counts. J is TRBJ2-1 and V is TRBV10-3; perhaps TRBD2 as D (6 bases). V lost 0 bases to trimming and J lost 0 bases, with 9 bases between them. Germline loops: CDR1 ENHRY, CDR2 SYGVKD. CDR3 size: 16 residues. The chain's CDR3 is CAISESQRASYNEQFF. CDR3 nucleotides: TGTGCCATCAGTGAGTCGCAGCGGGCCTCCTACAATGAGCAGTTCTTC.